Sequencing of this T cell receptor (beta chain) was carried out in a study of blood T cell repertoires in COVID-19. V shed 0 bases and J shed 9 bases, with 5 bases lying between them. CDR3 length: 11 amino acids. CDR1 is SGHAT and CDR2 is FQNNGV in the germline V gene. This clone was recorded only once. The table came from immunoSEQ multiplex PCR; TCRdb's copy has only in-frame clones and leaves some out. Of about 150,000 clones listed, less than 90% were seen once; the top ten hold 14%. This chain joins TRBV11-2 and TRBJ2-5; no clear D gene. The receptor comes from a man aged 18 to 29 with active or convalescent COVID-19. The sequenced material came from peripheral blood. The CDR3 is CASSLDVSQYF. The CDR3 DNA reads as TGTGCCAGCAGCTTAGACGTCTCCCAGTACTTC.